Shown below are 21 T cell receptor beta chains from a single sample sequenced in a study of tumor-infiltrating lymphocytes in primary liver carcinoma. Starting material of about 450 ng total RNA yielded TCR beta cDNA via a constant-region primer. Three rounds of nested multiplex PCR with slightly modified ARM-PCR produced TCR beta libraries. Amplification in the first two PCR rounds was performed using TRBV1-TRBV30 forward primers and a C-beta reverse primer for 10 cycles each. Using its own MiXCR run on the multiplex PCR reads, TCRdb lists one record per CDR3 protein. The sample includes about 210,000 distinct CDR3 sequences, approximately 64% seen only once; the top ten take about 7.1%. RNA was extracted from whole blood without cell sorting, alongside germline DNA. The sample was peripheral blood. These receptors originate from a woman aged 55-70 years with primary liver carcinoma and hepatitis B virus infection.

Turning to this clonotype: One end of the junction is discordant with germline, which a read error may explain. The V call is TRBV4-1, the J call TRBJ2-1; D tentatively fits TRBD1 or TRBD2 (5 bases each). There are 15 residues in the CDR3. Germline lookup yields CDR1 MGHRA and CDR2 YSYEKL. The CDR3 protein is CTSSLRDVTYNEQFF. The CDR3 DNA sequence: TGCACCAGCAGCCTACGGGACGTAACCTACAATGAGCAGTTCTTC.

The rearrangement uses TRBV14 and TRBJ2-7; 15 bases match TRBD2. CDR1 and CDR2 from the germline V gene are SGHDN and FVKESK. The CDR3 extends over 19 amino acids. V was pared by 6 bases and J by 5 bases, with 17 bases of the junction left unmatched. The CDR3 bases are TGTGCCAGCAGAGATACCTGGACTAGCGGGAGGGCCGGGTTGGACGAGCAGTACTTC. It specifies CASRDTWTSGRAGLDEQYF.

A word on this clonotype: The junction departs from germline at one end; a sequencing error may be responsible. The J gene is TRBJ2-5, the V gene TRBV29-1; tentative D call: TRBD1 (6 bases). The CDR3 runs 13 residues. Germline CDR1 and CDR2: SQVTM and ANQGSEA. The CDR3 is CSADRGSQETRYF. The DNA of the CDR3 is TGCAGCGCTGATAGGGGGTCACAAGAGACCCGGTACTTC.

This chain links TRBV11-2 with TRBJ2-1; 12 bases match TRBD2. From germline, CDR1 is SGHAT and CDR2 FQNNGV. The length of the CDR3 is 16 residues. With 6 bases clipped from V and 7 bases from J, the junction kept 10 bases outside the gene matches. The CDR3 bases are TGTGCCAGCAGTCCTTCTAGCGGGGGGGCCGATAATGAGCAGTTCTTC. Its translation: CASSPSSGGADNEQFF. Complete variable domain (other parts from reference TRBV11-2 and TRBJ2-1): EAGVAQSPRYKIIEKRQSVAFWCNPISGHATLYWYQQILGQGPKLLIQFQNNGVVDDSQLPKDRFSAERLKGVDSTLKIQPAKLEDSAVYLCASSPSSGGADNEQFFGPGTRLTVL.

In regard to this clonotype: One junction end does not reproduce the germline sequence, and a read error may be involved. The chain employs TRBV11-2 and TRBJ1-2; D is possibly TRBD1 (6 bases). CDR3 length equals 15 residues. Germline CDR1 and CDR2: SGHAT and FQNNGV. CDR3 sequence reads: CASNLVGTGPYGYTF. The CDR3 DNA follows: TGTGCCAGCAACTTAGTCGGAACAGGGCCCTATGGCTACACTTTC.

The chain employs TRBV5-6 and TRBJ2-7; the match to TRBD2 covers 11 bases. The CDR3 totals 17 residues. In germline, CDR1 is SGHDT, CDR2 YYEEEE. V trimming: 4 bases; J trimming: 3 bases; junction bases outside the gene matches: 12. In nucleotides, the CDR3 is TGTGCCAGCAGCGTGGCCGGGCTAGCGGGAGGATACTACGAGCAGTACTTC. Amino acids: CASSVAGLAGGYYEQYF.

CDR3 loop: CARSIAPGGLRRDTDTQYF. DNA of the CDR3: TGTGCCAGAAGCATAGCTCCAGGGGGCCTACGGAGGGACACAGATACGCAGTATTTT. The J gene is TRBJ2-3, the V gene TRBV11-2; 8 bases map to TRBD1. The V gene end was trimmed by 9 bases and the J gene end by 2 bases; junction bases not matched to a gene: 22. The CDR3 loop spans 19 amino acids. CDR1 and CDR2 from the germline V gene are SGHAT and FQNNGV.

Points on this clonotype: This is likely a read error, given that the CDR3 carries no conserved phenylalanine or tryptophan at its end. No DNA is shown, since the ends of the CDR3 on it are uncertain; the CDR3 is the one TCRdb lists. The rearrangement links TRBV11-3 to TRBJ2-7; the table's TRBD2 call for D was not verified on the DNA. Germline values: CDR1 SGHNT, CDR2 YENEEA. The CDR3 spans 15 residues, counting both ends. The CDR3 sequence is CASSLDRASGYEQHL.

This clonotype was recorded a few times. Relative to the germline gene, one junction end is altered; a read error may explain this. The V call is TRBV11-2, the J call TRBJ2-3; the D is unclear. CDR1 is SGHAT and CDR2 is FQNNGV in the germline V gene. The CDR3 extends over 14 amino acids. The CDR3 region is CGSSSEQTADTQYF. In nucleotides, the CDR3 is TGTGGCAGCAGCTCGGAGCAAACCGCAGATACGCAGTATTTT. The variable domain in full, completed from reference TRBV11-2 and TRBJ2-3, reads EAGVAQSPRYKIIEKRQSVAFWCNPISGHATLYWYQQILGQGPKLLIQFQNNGVVDDSQLPKDRFSAERLKGVDSTLKIQPAKLEDSAVYLCGSSSEQTADTQYFGPGTRLTVL.

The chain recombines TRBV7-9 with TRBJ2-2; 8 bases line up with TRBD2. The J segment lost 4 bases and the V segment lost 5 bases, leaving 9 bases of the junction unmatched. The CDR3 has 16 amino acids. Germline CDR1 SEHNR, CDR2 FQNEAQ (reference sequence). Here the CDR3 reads CASSPPGLGFTGELFF. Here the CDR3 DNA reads TGTGCCAGCAGCCCTCCGGGACTAGGATTCACCGGGGAGCTGTTTTTT. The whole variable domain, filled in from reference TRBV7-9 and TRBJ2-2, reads DTGVSQNPRHKITKRGQNVTFRCDPISEHNRLYWYRQTLGQGPEFLTYFQNEAQLEKSRLLSDRFSAERPKGSFSTLEIQRTEQGDSAMYLCASSPPGLGFTGELFFGEGSRLTVL.

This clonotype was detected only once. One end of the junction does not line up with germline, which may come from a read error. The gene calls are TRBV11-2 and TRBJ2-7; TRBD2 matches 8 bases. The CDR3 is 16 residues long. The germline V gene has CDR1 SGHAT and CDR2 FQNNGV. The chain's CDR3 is CASSYGGRTSGCEQYF. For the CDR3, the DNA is TGTGCTAGCAGTTACGGCGGGAGGACCTCGGGATGCGAGCAGTACTTC.

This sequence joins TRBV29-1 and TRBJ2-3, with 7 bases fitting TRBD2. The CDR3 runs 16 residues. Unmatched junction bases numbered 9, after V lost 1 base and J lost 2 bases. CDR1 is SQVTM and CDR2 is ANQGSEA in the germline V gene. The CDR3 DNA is TGCAGCGTTGAAGGGCCAGCGGGGCCTAACACAGATACGCAGTATTTT. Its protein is CSVEGPAGPNTDTQYF.

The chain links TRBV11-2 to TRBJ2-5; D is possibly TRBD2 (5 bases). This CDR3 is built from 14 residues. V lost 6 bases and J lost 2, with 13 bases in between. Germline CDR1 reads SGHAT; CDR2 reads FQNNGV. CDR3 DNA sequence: TGTGCCAGCAGTTCCCAACGGACTCAAGAGACCCAGTACTTC. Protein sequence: CASSSQRTQETQYF.

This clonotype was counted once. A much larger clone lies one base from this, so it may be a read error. The CDR3 reads CASSQDEGLGEQFF. For the CDR3, the DNA is TGCGCCAGCAGCCAAGATGAGGGTTTGGGTGAGCAGTTCTTC. This sequence joins TRBV4-1 and TRBJ2-1; a possible D gene is TRBD2 (5 bases). The V gene lost 0 bases and the J gene lost 9 bases, with 12 bases spanning the gap. Looked up from germline, CDR1 is MGHRA and CDR2 is YSYEKL. CDR3 length: 14 residues.

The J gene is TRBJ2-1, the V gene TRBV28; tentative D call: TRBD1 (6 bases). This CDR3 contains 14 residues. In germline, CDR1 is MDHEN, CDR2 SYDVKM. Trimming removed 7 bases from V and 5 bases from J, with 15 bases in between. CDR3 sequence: CASNPGTWDNEQFF. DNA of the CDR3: TGTGCCAGCAACCCCGGGACATGGGACAATGAGCAGTTCTTC. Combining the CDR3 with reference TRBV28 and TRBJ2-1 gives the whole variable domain DVKVTQSSRYLVKRTGEKVFLECVQDMDHENMFWYRQDPGLGLRLIYFSYDVKMKEKGDIPEGYSVSREKKERFSLILESASTNQTSMYLCASNPGTWDNEQFFGPGTRLTVL.

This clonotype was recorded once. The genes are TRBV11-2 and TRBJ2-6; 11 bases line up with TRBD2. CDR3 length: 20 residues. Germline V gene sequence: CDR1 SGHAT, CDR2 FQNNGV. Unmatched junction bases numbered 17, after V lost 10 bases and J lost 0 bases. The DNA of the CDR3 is TGTGCCAACAACTCTAACACACCGGGACTAGCGGTCTCTGGGGCCAACGTCCTGACTTTC. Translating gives CANNSNTPGLAVSGANVLTF.

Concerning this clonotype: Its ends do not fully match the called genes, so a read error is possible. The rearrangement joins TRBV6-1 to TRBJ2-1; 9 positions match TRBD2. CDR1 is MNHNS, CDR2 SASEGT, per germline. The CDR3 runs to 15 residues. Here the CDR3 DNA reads TGCGTCAGCAGTGAGTTTTCTAGCGGGATCTATGAGCGGTTCTTC. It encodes CVSSEFSSGIYERFF.

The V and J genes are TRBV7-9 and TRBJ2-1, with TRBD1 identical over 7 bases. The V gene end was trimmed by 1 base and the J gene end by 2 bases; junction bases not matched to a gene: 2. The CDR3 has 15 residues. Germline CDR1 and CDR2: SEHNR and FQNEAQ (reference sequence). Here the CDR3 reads CASSLGDSPYNEQFF. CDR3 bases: TGTGCCAGCAGCTTAGGGGACAGCCCCTACAATGAGCAGTTCTTC.

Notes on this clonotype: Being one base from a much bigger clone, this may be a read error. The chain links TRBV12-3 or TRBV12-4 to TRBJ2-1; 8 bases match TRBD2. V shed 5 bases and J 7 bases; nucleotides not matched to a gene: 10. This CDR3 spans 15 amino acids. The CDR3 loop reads CASSPLLAEGNEQFF. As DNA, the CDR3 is TGTGCCAGCAGTCCATTACTAGCGGAGGGGAATGAGCAGTTCTTC.

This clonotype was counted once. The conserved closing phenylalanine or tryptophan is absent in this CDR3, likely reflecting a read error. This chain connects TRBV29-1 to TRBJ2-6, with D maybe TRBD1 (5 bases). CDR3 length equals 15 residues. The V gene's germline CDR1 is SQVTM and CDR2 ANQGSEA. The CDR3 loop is CSVLVGNSGANILTL. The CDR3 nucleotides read TGCAGCGTTCTTGTCGGCAACTCTGGGGCCAACATCCTGACTCTC.

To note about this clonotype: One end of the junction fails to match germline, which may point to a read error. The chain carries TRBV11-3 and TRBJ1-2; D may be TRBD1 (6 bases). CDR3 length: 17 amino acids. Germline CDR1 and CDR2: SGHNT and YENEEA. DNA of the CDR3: TGTGCCAGCAGTTTAGACCCCGGGACATGGAAAATTTATGGCTACACCTTC. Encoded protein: CASSLDPGTWKIYGYTF. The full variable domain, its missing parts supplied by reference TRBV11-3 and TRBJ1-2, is EAGVVQSPRYKIIEKKQPVAFWCNPISGHNTLYWYLQNLGQGPELLIRYENEEAVDDSQLPKDRFSAERLKGVDSTLKIQPAELGDSAVYLCASSLDPGTWKIYGYTFGSGTRLTVV.